Sequencing of this T cell receptor (beta chain) was carried out in a study of T cells in Graves' hyperthyroidism and ophthalmopathy. From RNA transcripts, TCR beta CDR3 regions were amplified. The HTBI primer set drove a first-round RT-PCR of the TCR CDR3. Each CDR3 protein is one row after TCRdb ran MiXCR on the multiplex PCR reads. The sample contains 530,000 or so distinct CDR3 sequences, roughly a quarter of which appear only once. The diagnostic basis comprised clinical symptoms, serum thyroxine and TRAb, thyroid ultrasound and orbital computed tomography. V lost 6 bases and J lost 6; bases outside the gene matches: 7. The CDR3 runs 13 residues. Germline lookup yields CDR1 SQVTM and CDR2 ANQGSEA.

The sequenced sample was blood. The source of this sequence is a woman aged 25 to 39 with Graves' ophthalmopathy. The rearrangement links TRBV29-1 to TRBJ2-2; 7 nucleotides align to TRBD1. The CDR3 nucleotides are TGCAGCGTGGACAGGCGGACCGCCGGGGAGCTGTTTTTT. The encoded protein is CSVDRRTAGELFF.